This T cell receptor (beta chain) derives from a study of blood T cell repertoires in COVID-19 (dated by TCRdb to the early 2020s). Broadly, across the study: Samples covering the acute and convalescent phases of COVID-19 were provided by collaborators in the United States, Italy and Spain. Samples were obtained from the ongoing ImmuneRACE study (first 160 participants) and from 950 to 1,500 subjects provided by 6 global collaborators. The prospective study material was composed of cDNA or gDNA derived from T cells, B-cell-depleted T cells, or PBMCs. The repertoires were released in a freely available public database intended as a resource for research on the immune response to SARS-CoV-2. Deeply sampled blood TCRbeta repertoires from subjects exposed to, actively infected with, or recovered from COVID-19 were included in the dataset. Where HLA class I and class II types were available, the types were taken from metadata supplied by the sample provider, not from assay-based typing. Nearly every sample came with metadata listing a de-identified subject ID, COVID-19 status, age in years and sex.

The collaborating institutions used their own protocols to collect whole blood in K2EDTA tubes. For TCRbeta analysis, collaborators shipped samples as frozen whole blood, isolated PBMCs, or DNA extracted from either of those sample types. TCRbeta CDR3 regions were amplified from genomic DNA by means of the immunoSEQ Assay, a bias-controlled multiplex PCR. As for the authors' bioinformatics: The number of nucleated cells in each sample was estimated from the amplification of reference gene primers within the assay. Sequence reads were collapsed and filtered to measure the absolute abundance of every unique TCRbeta CDR3 rearrangement. For each sample, productive Simpson clonality was calculated by taking the square root of Simpson's diversity index across productive rearrangements. TCRdb took over this immuneACCESS table, retaining in-frame rearrangements with V and J assigned. Such tables are incomplete; in checked studies, under half of the missing clones stem from an unresolved V gene, and the remainder is unexplained. V, J and clone size derive from that table, while D and trimming were established from the DNA sequence. The sample table records about 34,000 clones; roughly 73% of these occur just once. Approximately 15% of the sample is in the top ten clones.

General conclusions and limits of the study: The amount of clinical and demographic metadata varied by source and participant and was provided uncurated.

Germline trimming amounts to 4 bases on V and 5 bases on J, with 12 as the count of junction bases outside the gene matches. CDR1 and CDR2 (SGHDT, YYEEEE) derive from the germline V gene. Reading from cysteine to phenylalanine, the CDR3 counts 16 amino acids. CDR3 DNA only is kept here, 48 bases in frame from base 1. Concerning this clone: Its antigen specificity is not known. Base qualities are not recorded, but no much larger clone differs from it by a single base.

This receptor was identified in a man older than 75 with active or convalescent COVID-19. Recombination connected TRBV5-6 to TRBJ2-3; TRBD2 aligns with 8 central bases. Sequencing was carried out using peripheral blood. The sequenced DNA is TGTGCCAGCAGCAGCTTGGGTGGACTAGCAGTAGATACGCAGTATTTT. This gives the protein CASSSLGGLAVDTQYF.